Included here is one TCR beta chain sequence, with context. Its target is unknown. Profiled with immunoSEQ multiplex PCR; TCRdb holds only in-frame clones, not every one. Among about 110,000 clones listed, about nine tenths were seen once. The data derive from a study of cytomegalovirus exposure and HLA in healthy donors. The validation cohort, a group of under 150 subjects, included the donors and was separate from the approximately 650-subject first cohort. Study-wide results and caveats: A few chains linked to CMV were shown in vitro to be specific for CMV antigens. The classifier reportedly diagnosed cytomegalovirus status with high specificity and sensitivity.

This CDR3 comprises 17 residues. V dropped 1 base and J dropped 5 bases, with 18 bases sitting between them. Germline V CDR1 and CDR2: LGHNA, YNFKEQ. The sample was PBMCs. The J gene is TRBJ2-1, the V gene TRBV4-2, with D perhaps TRBD2 (6 bases). This clonotype was sampled from a woman aged 18-35 years in good health and CMV-seronegative. CDR3 DNA sequence: TGTGCCAGCAGCCAAGTAGTGGCGGGACCGAGGGACAATGAGCAGTTCTTC. Protein sequence: CASSQVVAGPRDNEQFF.